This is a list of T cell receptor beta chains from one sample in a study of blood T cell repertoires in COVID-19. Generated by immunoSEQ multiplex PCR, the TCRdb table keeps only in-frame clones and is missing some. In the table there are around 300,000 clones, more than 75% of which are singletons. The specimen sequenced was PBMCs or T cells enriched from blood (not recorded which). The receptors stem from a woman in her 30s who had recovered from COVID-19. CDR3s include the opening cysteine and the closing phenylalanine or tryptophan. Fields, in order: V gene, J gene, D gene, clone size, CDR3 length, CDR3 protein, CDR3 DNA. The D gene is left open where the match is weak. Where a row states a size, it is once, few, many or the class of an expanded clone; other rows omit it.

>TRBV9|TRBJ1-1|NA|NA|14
CASSALTGNTEAFF
TGTGCCAGCAGCGCTTTAACAGGGAACACTGAAGCTTTCTTT
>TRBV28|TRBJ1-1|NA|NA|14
CASSLLPVNTEAFF
TGTGCCAGCAGCCTACTACCGGTGAACACTGAAGCTTTCTTT
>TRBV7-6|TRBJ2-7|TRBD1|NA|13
CASSRGTVYEQYF
TGTGCCAGCAGCCGAGGGACAGTCTACGAGCAGTACTTC
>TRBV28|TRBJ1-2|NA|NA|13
CASSLGGNYGYTF
TGTGCCAGCAGTTTAGGGGGGAACTATGGCTACACCTTC
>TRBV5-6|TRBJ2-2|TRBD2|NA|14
CASRRTSASGELFF
TGTGCCAGCCGCCGAACTAGCGCCTCCGGGGAGCTGTTTTTT
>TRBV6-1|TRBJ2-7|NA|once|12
CASSEFYYEQYF
TGTGCCAGCAGTGAGTTCTACTACGAGCAGTACTTC
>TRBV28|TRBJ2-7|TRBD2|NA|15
CASSLSLVDGREQYF
TGTGCCAGCAGTTTAAGTTTGGTTGACGGGAGGGAGCAGTACTTC
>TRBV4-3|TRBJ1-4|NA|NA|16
CASSQLGAGIDEKLFF
TGCGCCAGCAGCCAATTGGGGGCAGGGATCGATGAAAAACTGTTTTTT
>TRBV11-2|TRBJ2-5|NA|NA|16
CASSDAGVSYQETQYF
TGTGCCAGCAGCGACGCAGGGGTTTCGTACCAAGAGACCCAGTACTTC
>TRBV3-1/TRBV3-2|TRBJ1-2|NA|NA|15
CASSFRTEQGSGYTF
TGTGCCAGCAGCTTTCGGACAGAGCAGGGATCTGGCTACACCTTC
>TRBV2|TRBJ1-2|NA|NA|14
CASSGARGGGGYTF
TGTGCCAGCAGTGGGGCGCGGGGAGGAGGCGGCTACACCTTC
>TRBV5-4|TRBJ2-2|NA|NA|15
CASSTQTEPTGELFF
TGTGCCAGCAGCACCCAGACAGAACCCACCGGGGAGCTGTTTTTT
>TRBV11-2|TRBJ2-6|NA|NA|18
CASSPVQGRSAGANVLTF
TGTGCCAGCAGCCCGGTACAGGGTAGGAGTGCCGGGGCCAACGTCCTGACTTTC
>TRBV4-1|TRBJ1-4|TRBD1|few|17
CASSHPGGTVLMEKLFF
TGCGCCAGCAGCCACCCTGGGGGGACAGTTTTGATGGAAAAACTGTTTTTT
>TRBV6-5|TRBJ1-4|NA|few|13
CASSPTGREKLFF
TGTGCCAGCAGCCCAACAGGGCGTGAAAAACTGTTTTTT
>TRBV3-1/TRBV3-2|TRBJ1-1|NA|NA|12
CASSQYEAEAFF
TGTGCCAGCAGCCAATACGAGGCTGAAGCTTTCTTT
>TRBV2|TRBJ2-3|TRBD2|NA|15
CASSNSGGSTDTQYF
TGTGCCAGCAGTAATAGCGGGGGGAGCACAGATACGCAGTATTTT
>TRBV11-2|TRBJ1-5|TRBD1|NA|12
CASSQQGDPRHF
TGTGCCAGCAGCCAGCAGGGGGACCCCCGGCATTTT
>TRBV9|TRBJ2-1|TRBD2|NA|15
CASSPRGLGGDEQFF
TGTGCCAGCAGCCCCCGTGGACTGGGGGGGGATGAGCAGTTCTTC
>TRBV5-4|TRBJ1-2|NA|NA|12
CASSLASYGYTF
TGTGCCAGCAGCTTGGCCTCCTATGGCTACACCTTC
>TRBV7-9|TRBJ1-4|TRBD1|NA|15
CASSGDRVTNEKLFF
TGTGCCAGCAGCGGGGACAGGGTAACTAATGAAAAACTGTTTTTT
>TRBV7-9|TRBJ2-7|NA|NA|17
CASSFQGRGIVSYEQYF
TGTGCCAGCAGCTTCCAAGGGCGAGGGATCGTCTCCTACGAGCAGTACTTC
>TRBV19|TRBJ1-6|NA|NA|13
CATTSYGDSPLHF
TGTGCCACCACCTCCTATGGTGATTCACCCCTCCACTTT
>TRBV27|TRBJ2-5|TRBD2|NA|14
CASWGGGFQETQYF
TGTGCCAGTTGGGGCGGGGGGTTCCAAGAGACCCAGTACTTC
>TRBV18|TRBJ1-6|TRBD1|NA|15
CASSPSGGMNSPLHF
TGTGCCAGCTCACCTTCAGGGGGGATGAATTCACCCCTCCACTTT